Sequencing of this T cell receptor (beta chain) was carried out in a study of long-term antiretroviral therapy in people with HIV. Version v3.0 of the immunoSEQ assay was performed at survey level. The method was immunoSEQ multiplex PCR; TCRdb's version includes in-frame clones alone and lacks a portion of them. The sample shows some 23,000 clones, about 90% of them seen only once. The CDR3 totals 13 residues. Trimming removed 5 bases from V and 6 bases from J, with 14 bases in between. Germline V gives CDR1 MDHEN, CDR2 SYDVKM. The sample was unsorted PBMCs, taken almost 4.6 years after starting antiretroviral therapy. This chain links TRBV28 with TRBJ2-7; tentative D call: TRBD2 (6 bases). The TCR was taken from a man aged 30-40 years with HIV. The CDR3 region is CASSLTRGGEQYF. DNA for the CDR3: TGTGCCAGCAGTCTGACTAGAGGCGGCGAGCAGTACTTC.